The clone carrying this T cell receptor (beta chain) was seen repeatedly, ten times or more. This sample was taken from a study of blood T cells in healthy people across ages. Germline values: CDR1 MNHNS, CDR2 SASEGT. The V gene end was trimmed by 6 bases and the J gene end by 7 bases; junction bases not matched to a gene: 4. The CDR3 is made up of 12 amino acids. With a J-beta primer mix and a sample-barcoded 5' primer, a second PCR ran about 7 to 12 cycles. TCRdb re-called the 5' RACE reads through MiXCR, storing one row per CDR3 protein. The top ten hold 15% of the sample, which has hundreds of thousands of distinct CDR3 sequences, about a third seen once.

The origin of this receptor is a woman older than 75 in good health. J is TRBJ2-7 and V is TRBV6-1; 9 nucleotides align to TRBD1. The sequencing sample was made of blood. Here the CDR3 reads CASRETGGEQYF. The CDR3 DNA is TGTGCCAGCAGGGAGACAGGGGGTGAGCAGTACTTC.